Sequencing of this T cell receptor (beta chain) was carried out in a study of CD8 T cells in Susac syndrome. Turning to the study itself: Patients with Susac syndrome had blood drawn and were at that point therapy-naive, on corticosteroids, or on intravenous immunoglobulin alone.

The authors reverse transcribed roughly 0.5 to 1 ug RNA with random hexamers. TCRdb re-called the immunoSEQ multiplex PCR reads through MiXCR, storing one row per CDR3 protein. The table records about 170,000 distinct CDR3 sequences, about 96% of them present only once. J lost 5 bases, V lost 5 bases, and 8 bases had no gene match. The CDR3 contains 14 residues. The germline V gene encodes CDR1 SEHNR and CDR2 FQNEAQ (reference sequence). This chain connects TRBV7-9 to TRBJ2-5; 7 nucleotides agree with TRBD2. Sequenced material: CD4+ T cells from PBMCs. The sequence derives from a human donor with Susac syndrome. The CDR3 here is CASSLRGGAETQYF. CDR3 DNA sequence: TGTGCCAGCAGCCTGCGCGGGGGTGCGGAGACCCAGTACTTC. Variable domain in full (rest from reference TRBV7-9 and TRBJ2-5): DTGVSQNPRHKITKRGQNVTFRCDPISEHNRLYWYRQTLGQGPEFLTYFQNEAQLEKSRLLSDRFSAERPKGSFSTLEIQRTEQGDSAMYLCASSLRGGAETQYFGPGTRLLVL.